The rows below give T cell receptor beta chains drawn from one sample of a study of blood T cell repertoires in COVID-19. Repertoires were generated with immunoSEQ multiplex PCR, while TCRdb's copy carries only in-frame clones and drops some. The sample carries approximately 350,000 clones, around 91% recorded once. Input material: peripheral blood. These receptors came from a woman between 18 and 30 years old who had recovered from COVID-19. Each CDR3 is given with its conserved first and last residue. The D gene is left open where the match is weak. Not every row has a clone size; where given, it reads once, few, many or a size class.

v_call	clone_size	j_call	d_call	cdr3_nt	cdr3_aa
TRBV29-1	NA	TRBJ1-3	TRBD1	TGCAGCGTAGCCGGGACAGGGTCTGGAAACACCATATATTTT	CSVAGTGSGNTIYF
TRBV6-5	NA	TRBJ1-2	TRBD1	TGTGCCAGCAGTACGGGACAGCACTATGGCTACACCTTC	CASSTGQHYGYTF
TRBV2	few	TRBJ1-3	NA	TGTGCCAGCAGCACAGGGAGCTCTGGAAACACCATATATTTT	CASSTGSSGNTIYF
TRBV5-1	once	TRBJ1-3	TRBD1	TGCGCCAGCAGCCGGACGACAGGGGGCAAATATGCGGGAAACACCATATATTTT	CASSRTTGGKYAGNTIYF
TRBV7-2	NA	TRBJ2-6	TRBD1	TGTGCCAGCAGCTTACAGACAGGGGATGGGGCCAACGTCCTGACTTTC	CASSLQTGDGANVLTF
TRBV10-2	once	TRBJ2-6	TRBD1	TGCGCCAGCAGCCCTGGACAGGGCTACTCTGGGGCCAACGTCCTGACTTTC	CASSPGQGYSGANVLTF
TRBV19	NA	TRBJ2-1	TRBD2	TGTGCCAGTAGTAGGACTAGTCTTGATGAGCAGTTCTTC	CASSRTSLDEQFF
TRBV5-6	NA	TRBJ2-3	TRBD2	TGTGCCAGCAGCCCCGGGCTAGCGGCAGATACGCAGTATTTT	CASSPGLAADTQYF
TRBV4-3	NA	TRBJ2-6	NA	TGCGCCAGCAGCCAAGATTGGGCCTCTGGGGCCAACGTCCTGACTTTC	CASSQDWASGANVLTF
TRBV6-5	NA	TRBJ2-1	TRBD2	TGTGCCAGCAGTTACACGGGACTAGCCAATGAGCAGTTCTTC	CASSYTGLANEQFF
TRBV4-1	NA	TRBJ2-1	TRBD2	TGCGCCAGCAGCCAAGATTGGGGAGGGTCTGGGGATGAGCAGTTCTTC	CASSQDWGGSGDEQFF
TRBV19	NA	TRBJ1-4	NA	TGTGCCAGTTTAAACAGGGCGAGGATTGGGAATGAAAAACTGTTTTTT	CASLNRARIGNEKLFF
TRBV7-8	NA	TRBJ2-2	TRBD2	TGTGCCAGCAGCTCCCACGGGACTAGCGGGACGAACACCGGGGAGCTGTTTTTT	CASSSHGTSGTNTGELFF
TRBV7-2	NA	TRBJ1-3	TRBD1	TGTGCCAGCAGGTTTAGGACAGGGGGCTTCGGAAACACCATATATTTT	CASRFRTGGFGNTIYF
TRBV5-4	NA	TRBJ2-1	NA	TGTGCCAGCAGCTTGAGTGGAGGATCGTACAATGAGCAGTTCTTC	CASSLSGGSYNEQFF
TRBV5-6	NA	TRBJ2-1	TRBD2	TGTGCCAGCAGCAGCGGACTAGCCTTTCGCAATGAGCAGTTCTTC	CASSSGLAFRNEQFF
TRBV7-6	NA	TRBJ2-1	TRBD2	TGTGCCAGCAGCTTAGCAGTAGCGGGTCCTTACAATGAGCAGTTCTTC	CASSLAVAGPYNEQFF
TRBV4-1	NA	TRBJ1-4	NA	TGCGCCAGCAGCCAAGACCGACGGGGAGGGGGTGAAAAACTGTTTTTT	CASSQDRRGGGEKLFF
TRBV12-5	NA	TRBJ1-1	NA	TGTGCTAGTGGTTTGTATCAGGGGAACACTGAAGCTTTCTTT	CASGLYQGNTEAFF
TRBV19	NA	TRBJ1-5	TRBD1	TGTGCCAGTAGTATAGTTGGGAGGGTAGGGACAGGGAGACAGCCCCAGCATTTT	CASSIVGRVGTGRQPQHF
TRBV19	NA	TRBJ2-5	NA	TGTGCCAGTAGTTCAGGAGGGCATTTCCAAGAGACCCAGTACTTC	CASSSGGHFQETQYF
TRBV29-1	NA	TRBJ2-5	TRBD2	TGCAGCGCGAGAGTAGCGGGGGACCAAGAGACCCAGTACTTC	CSARVAGDQETQYF
TRBV6-2/TRBV6-3	NA	TRBJ2-3	NA	TGTGCCAGCAGTTACTCGAATACGGGGAGCCGGAATACGCAGTATTTT	CASSYSNTGSRNTQYF
TRBV5-4	NA	TRBJ1-1	NA	TGTGCCAGCAGCCCCCGGAACACTGAAGCTTTCTTT	CASSPRNTEAFF
TRBV3-1/TRBV3-2	NA	TRBJ2-5	TRBD2	TGTGCCAGCAGCCAAGGGCGGGAGCGTTCTAAAGAGACCCAGTACTTC	CASSQGRERSKETQYF
TRBV10-3	NA	TRBJ1-6	TRBD1	TGTGCCATCAGTGAGTCGAGGACAGGGAGTTCACCCCTCCACTTT	CAISESRTGSSPLHF
TRBV7-2	NA	TRBJ1-2	TRBD1	TGTGCCAGCAGCCACCGACCGGGACAGGAGACCTATGGCTACACCTTC	CASSHRPGQETYGYTF
TRBV11-3	NA	TRBJ2-3	TRBD2	TGTGCCAGCAGCTCCCCTAGCGGGAGTTTCGATACGCAGTATTTT	CASSSPSGSFDTQYF
TRBV5-4	once	TRBJ2-1	TRBD2	TGTGCCAGCAGCCGAGAGGTGGCGGGAGGGAACAATGAGCAGTTCTTC	CASSREVAGGNNEQFF
TRBV5-4	once	TRBJ1-1	TRBD1	TGTGCCAGCAGCTTCCAGGGGGCGACGGACACTGAAGCTTTCTTT	CASSFQGATDTEAFF
TRBV15	NA	TRBJ2-2	TRBD1	TGTGCCACCAGCAGAGATGGACAGGGGAAGATCTGGACCGGGGAGCTGTTTTTT	CATSRDGQGKIWTGELFF
TRBV11-3	NA	TRBJ2-2	NA	TGTGCCAGCAGCTTAGTAATCACTGGGGCGGCCGGGGAGCTGTTTTTT	CASSLVITGAAGELFF
TRBV5-5	NA	TRBJ1-5	TRBD1	TGTGCCAGCAGCTTCGGACAGGGTGGTCAGCCCCAGCATTTT	CASSFGQGGQPQHF
TRBV3-1/TRBV3-2	NA	TRBJ1-3	TRBD1	TGTGCCAGCAGCCAAGATCTAGGGACAGGGCTCTACTCTGGAAACACCATATATTTT	CASSQDLGTGLYSGNTIYF
TRBV4-1	once	TRBJ2-3	TRBD2	TGCGCCAGCAGCCAAGATATGGGACTAGCGGGTTCCCGCACAGATACGCAGTATTTT	CASSQDMGLAGSRTDTQYF
TRBV5-6	NA	TRBJ1-1	NA	TGTGCCAGCAGCCCCGACAGGCGGACTGAAGCTTTCTTT	CASSPDRRTEAFF
TRBV6-2/TRBV6-3	NA	TRBJ2-1	NA	TGTGCCAGCAGTTACGGAGCGGGCTCCTACAATGAGCAGTTCTTC	CASSYGAGSYNEQFF
TRBV5-4	NA	TRBJ2-1	NA	TGTGCCAGCAGCCCGGAGGCTAGCGTATCATACAATGAGCAGTTCTTC	CASSPEASVSYNEQFF
TRBV10-3	many	TRBJ1-5	NA	TGTGCCATCAGTGATCGAGACAAAAATCAGCCCCAGCATTTT	CAISDRDKNQPQHF
TRBV27	NA	TRBJ2-1	TRBD2	TGTGCCAGCAGTTTCGTGGTAGCGGGAGGGTCCGATGAGCAGTTCTTC	CASSFVVAGGSDEQFF
TRBV29-1	NA	TRBJ2-3	NA	TGCAGCGCAGGTCGGACAGAAATGGATACGCAGTATTTT	CSAGRTEMDTQYF
TRBV5-4	NA	TRBJ2-1	TRBD2	TGTGCCAGCAGCTCGACTAGCGGGCGTTCCTACAATGAGCAGTTCTTC	CASSSTSGRSYNEQFF
TRBV18	NA	TRBJ2-1	NA	TGTGCCAGCTCACCACAGGGGGAGTACCCGAGCTCCTACAATGAGCAGTTCTTC	CASSPQGEYPSSYNEQFF
TRBV5-1	NA	TRBJ2-5	NA	TGCGCCAGCAGCTTGGCCGTGCAAGAGACCCAGTACTTC	CASSLAVQETQYF
TRBV3-1/TRBV3-2	NA	TRBJ1-1	NA	TGTGCCAGCAGCCAAGGTCCGCCACTCGGGGCTTTCTTT	CASSQGPPLGAFF
TRBV19	NA	TRBJ2-5	TRBD1	TGTGCCAGTAGTCCGCGGACAGGGGAGGAGGAGACCCAGTACTTC	CASSPRTGEEETQYF
TRBV12-3/TRBV12-4	NA	TRBJ1-2	NA	TGTGCCAGCAGTTTCACCAGGGGTGGAGGCTACACCTTC	CASSFTRGGGYTF
TRBV5-4	NA	TRBJ2-2	TRBD1	TGTGCCAGCAGCCAGTGGACAGGGGCTGGCGCCGGGGAGCTGTTTTTT	CASSQWTGAGAGELFF
TRBV2	NA	TRBJ1-1	TRBD1	TGTGCCAGCAGTGACAGACAGGGTAGCCCTGAAGCTTTCTTT	CASSDRQGSPEAFF
TRBV5-6	NA	TRBJ2-1	NA	TGTGCCAGCAGCTTGAATTTTGGTGACAAGGAAATGTGGGAGCAGTTCTTC	CASSLNFGDKEMWEQFF
TRBV21-1	NA	TRBJ2-2	NA	TGTGCCAGCAGCACCGAGCCGGGGACCGGGGAGCTGTTTTTT	CASSTEPGTGELFF
TRBV21-1	NA	TRBJ2-2	NA	TGTGCCAGCAGGGCCAACGGGACTAGCGGGAGTAATTACACCGGGGAGCTGTTTTTT	CASRANGTSGSNYTGELFF
TRBV4-3	few	TRBJ1-1	NA	TGCGCCAGCAGCCAAGAGGGGCGCGGAGACACTGAAGCTTTCTTT	CASSQEGRGDTEAFF
TRBV3-1/TRBV3-2	once	TRBJ1-2	NA	TGTGCCAGCAGCCAAGAGAGCTATGGCTACACCTTC	CASSQESYGYTF
TRBV15	NA	TRBJ1-5	NA	TGTGCCACCAGCAGATCCCTCGACAGGTACAATCAGCCCCAGCATTTT	CATSRSLDRYNQPQHF